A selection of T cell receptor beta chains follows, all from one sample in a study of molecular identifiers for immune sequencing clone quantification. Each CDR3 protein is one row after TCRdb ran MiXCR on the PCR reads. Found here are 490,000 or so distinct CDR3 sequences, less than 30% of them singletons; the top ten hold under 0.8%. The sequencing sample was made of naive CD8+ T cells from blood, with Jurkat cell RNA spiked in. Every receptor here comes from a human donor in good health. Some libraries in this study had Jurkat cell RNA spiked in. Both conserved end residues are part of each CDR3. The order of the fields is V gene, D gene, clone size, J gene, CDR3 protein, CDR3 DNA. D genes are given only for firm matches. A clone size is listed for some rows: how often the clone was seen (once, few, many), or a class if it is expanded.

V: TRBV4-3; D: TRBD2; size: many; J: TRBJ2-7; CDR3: CASSQDTSGLTYEQYF; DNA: TGCGCCAGCAGCCAAGATACTAGCGGGCTGACCTACGAGCAGTACTTC
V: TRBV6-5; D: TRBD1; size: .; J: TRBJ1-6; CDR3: CASSLGQGLRSPLHF; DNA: TGTGCCAGCAGCTTAGGACAGGGGTTACGTTCACCCCTCCACTTT
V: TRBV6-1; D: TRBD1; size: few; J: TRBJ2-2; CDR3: CASSDGTGVVWELFF; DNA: TGTGCCAGCAGTGATGGGACAGGCGTCGTTTGGGAGCTGTTTTTT
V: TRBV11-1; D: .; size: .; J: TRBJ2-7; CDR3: CASSLYGDTYEQYF; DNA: TGTGCCAGCAGCTTATACGGGGATACCTACGAGCAGTACTTC
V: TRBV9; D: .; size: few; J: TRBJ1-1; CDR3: CASSQQYHSEAFF; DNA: TGTGCCAGCAGCCAACAGTATCACAGTGAGGCTTTCTTT
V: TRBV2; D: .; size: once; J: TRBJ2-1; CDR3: CASSDPGMSYNEQFF; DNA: TGTGCCAGCAGTGATCCGGGAATGTCCTACAATGAGCAGTTCTTC
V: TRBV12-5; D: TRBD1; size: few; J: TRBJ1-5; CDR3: CASGWDRGQNNQPQHF; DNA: TGTGCTAGTGGCTGGGACAGGGGGCAGAACAATCAGCCCCAGCATTTT
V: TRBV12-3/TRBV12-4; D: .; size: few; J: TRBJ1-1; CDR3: CASRKRGQLVAAFF; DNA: TGTGCCAGCAGAAAACGTGGACAGTTGGTTGCGGCTTTCTTT
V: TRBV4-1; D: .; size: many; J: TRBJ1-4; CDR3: CASSPPGLEEKLFF; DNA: TGCGCCAGCAGCCCTCCCGGACTCGAGGAAAAACTGTTTTTT
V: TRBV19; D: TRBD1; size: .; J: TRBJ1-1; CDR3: CASSIEGAFEAFF; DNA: TGTGCCAGTAGTATTGAGGGGGCGTTTGAAGCTTTCTTT
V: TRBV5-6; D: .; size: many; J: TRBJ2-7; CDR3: CASSPVGDPYEQYF; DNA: TGTGCCAGCAGCCCGGTGGGGGACCCCTACGAGCAGTACTTC
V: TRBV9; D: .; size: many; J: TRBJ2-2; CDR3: CASRASGGNTGELFF; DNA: TGTGCCAGCAGAGCATCTGGGGGGAACACCGGGGAGCTGTTTTTT
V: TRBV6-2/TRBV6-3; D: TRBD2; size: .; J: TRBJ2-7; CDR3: CASSKTSGYYEQYF; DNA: TGTGCCAGCAGTAAGACTAGCGGGTACTACGAGCAGTACTTC
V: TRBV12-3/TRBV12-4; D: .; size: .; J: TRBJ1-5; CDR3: CAGSLDKIENQPQHF; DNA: TGTGCCGGCAGTTTGGACAAGATCGAGAATCAGCCCCAGCATTTT
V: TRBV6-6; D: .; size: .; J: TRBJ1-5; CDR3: CASSDDQYSNQPQHF; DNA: TGTGCCAGCAGTGACGACCAATATAGCAATCAGCCCCAGCATTTT
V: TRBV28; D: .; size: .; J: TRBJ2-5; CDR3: CASSLGDSSRATQYF; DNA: TGTGCCAGCAGTTTGGGAGACTCGTCCAGGGCGACCCAGTACTTC
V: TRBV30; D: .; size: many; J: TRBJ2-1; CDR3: CAWSGGGDPFF; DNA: TGTGCCTGGAGTGGAGGAGGGGATCCGTTCTTC
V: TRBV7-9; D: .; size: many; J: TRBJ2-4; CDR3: CASSSTVAKNIQYF; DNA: TGTGCCAGCAGCTCGACCGTAGCCAAAAACATTCAGTACTTC
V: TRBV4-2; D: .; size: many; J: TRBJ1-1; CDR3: CASSQSGIEAFF; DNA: TGTGCCAGCAGCCAATCAGGAATTGAAGCTTTCTTT
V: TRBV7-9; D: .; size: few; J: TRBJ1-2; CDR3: CASSLQGRLDGYTF; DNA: TGTGCCAGCAGCTTGCAGGGGAGGTTGGATGGCTACACCTTC
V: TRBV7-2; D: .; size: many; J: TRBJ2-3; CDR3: CASRTVGTDTQYF; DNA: TGTGCCAGCAGAACAGTCGGCACAGATACGCAGTATTTT
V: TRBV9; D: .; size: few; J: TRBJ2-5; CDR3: CASSPGLLQETQYF; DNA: TGTGCCAGCAGCCCCGGACTTCTCCAAGAGACCCAGTACTTC
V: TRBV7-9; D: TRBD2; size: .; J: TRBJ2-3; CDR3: CASSLRALLGSGPPDTQYF; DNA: TGTGCCAGCAGCTTAAGGGCCCTCCTGGGTAGCGGGCCCCCAGATACGCAGTATTTT
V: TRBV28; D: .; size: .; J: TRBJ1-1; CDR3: CASMRIRGHVNTEAFF; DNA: TGTGCCAGCATGAGGATCCGGGGACATGTTAACACTGAAGCTTTCTTT
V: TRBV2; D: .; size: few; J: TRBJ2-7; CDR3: CASRGTQWHEQYF; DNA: TGTGCCAGCAGGGGGACCCAATGGCACGAGCAGTACTTC
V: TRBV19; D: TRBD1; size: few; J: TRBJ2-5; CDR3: CASSIVGQGQETQYF; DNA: TGTGCCAGTAGTATAGTTGGACAGGGGCAAGAGACCCAGTACTTC
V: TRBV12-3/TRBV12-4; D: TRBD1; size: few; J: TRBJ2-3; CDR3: CASSLYRGADTQYF; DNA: TGTGCCAGCAGTTTATACAGGGGCGCAGATACGCAGTATTTT
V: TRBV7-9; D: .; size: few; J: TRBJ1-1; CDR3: CASSLEYEAFF; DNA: TGTGCCAGCAGCTTGGAGTATGAAGCTTTCTTT
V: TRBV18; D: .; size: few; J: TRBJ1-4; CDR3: CASSSHRAAANEKLFF; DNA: TGTGCCAGCTCATCCCACAGGGCAGCGGCTAATGAAAAACTGTTTTTT
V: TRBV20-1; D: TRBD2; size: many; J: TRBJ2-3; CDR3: CSASSLADVYTDTQYF; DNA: TGCAGTGCTAGTTCGCTAGCGGACGTCTACACAGATACGCAGTATTTT
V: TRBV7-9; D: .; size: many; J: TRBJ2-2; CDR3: CASSFGTGELFF; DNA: TGTGCCAGCAGCTTCGGCACCGGGGAGCTGTTTTTT
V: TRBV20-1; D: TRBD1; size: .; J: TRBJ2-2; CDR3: CSAREGDRDLTGELFF; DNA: TGCAGTGCTAGAGAAGGGGACAGGGACCTCACCGGGGAGCTGTTTTTT
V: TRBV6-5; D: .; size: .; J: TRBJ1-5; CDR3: CASSLYGTAGSNQPQHF; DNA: TGTGCCAGCAGCCTTTACGGGACGGCGGGGAGCAATCAGCCCCAGCATTTT
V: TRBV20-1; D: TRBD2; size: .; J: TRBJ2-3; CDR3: CSASASGELTDTQYF; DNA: TGCAGTGCTAGTGCTAGCGGGGAACTCACAGATACGCAGTATTTT
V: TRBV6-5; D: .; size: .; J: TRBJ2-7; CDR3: CASSYSREYEQYF; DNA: TGTGCCAGCAGTTACTCTAGAGAATACGAGCAGTACTTC
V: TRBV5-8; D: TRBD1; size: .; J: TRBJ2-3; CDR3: CASSRRDRITSTDTQYF; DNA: TGTGCCAGCAGCCGCCGGGACAGGATTACTAGCACAGATACGCAGTATTTT
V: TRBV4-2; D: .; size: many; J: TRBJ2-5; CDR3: CASSHQAETQYF; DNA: TGTGCCAGCAGCCATCAAGCAGAGACCCAGTACTTC
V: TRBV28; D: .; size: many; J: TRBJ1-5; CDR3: CASRPGGGGVQPQHF; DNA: TGTGCCAGCAGGCCCGGGGGAGGGGGTGTTCAGCCCCAGCATTTT
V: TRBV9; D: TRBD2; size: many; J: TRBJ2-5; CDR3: CASTRTSGQETQYF; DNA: TGTGCCAGCACCCGAACTAGCGGCCAAGAGACCCAGTACTTC
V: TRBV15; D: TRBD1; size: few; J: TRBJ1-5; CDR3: CATSRTWDRQHQPQHF; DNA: TGTGCCACCAGCAGAACCTGGGACAGGCAGCATCAGCCCCAGCATTTT
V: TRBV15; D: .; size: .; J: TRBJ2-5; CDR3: CATSRDYGTDRTQYF; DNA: TGTGCCACCAGCAGAGATTATGGGACCGATAGGACCCAGTACTTC
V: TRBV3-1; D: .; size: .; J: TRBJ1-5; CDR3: CASRRGRADQPQHF; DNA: TGTGCCAGCCGCCGGGGGCGCGCGGATCAGCCCCAGCATTTT
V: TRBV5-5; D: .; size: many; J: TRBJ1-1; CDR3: CASSLGDGTEAFF; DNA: TGTGCCAGCAGCTTAGGAGATGGCACTGAAGCTTTCTTT
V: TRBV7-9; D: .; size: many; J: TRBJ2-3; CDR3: CASSVQQGPIRTDTQYF; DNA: TGTGCCAGCAGCGTACAACAGGGTCCCATACGCACAGATACGCAGTATTTT
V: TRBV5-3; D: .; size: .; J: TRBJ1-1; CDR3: CASSSGIGGDTEAFF; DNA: TGTGCCAGCAGCTCCGGGATCGGGGGGGACACTGAAGCTTTCTTT
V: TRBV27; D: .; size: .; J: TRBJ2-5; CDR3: CASSLRRPPYQETQYF; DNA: TGTGCCAGCAGTTTAAGGCGCCCCCCGTACCAAGAGACCCAGTACTTC
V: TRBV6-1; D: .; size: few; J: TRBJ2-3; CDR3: CASTSGSRGSGADTQYF; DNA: TGTGCCAGCACCTCGGGATCCCGGGGTAGTGGAGCAGATACGCAGTATTTT
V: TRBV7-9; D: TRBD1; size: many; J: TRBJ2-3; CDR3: CASSLGQRTDTQYF; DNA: TGTGCCAGCAGCTTGGGACAGAGGACAGATACGCAGTATTTT
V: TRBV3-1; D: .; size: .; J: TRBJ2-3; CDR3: CASSHPTDGVATDTQYF; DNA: TGTGCCAGCAGCCACCCCACCGATGGGGTTGCGACAGATACGCAGTATTTT
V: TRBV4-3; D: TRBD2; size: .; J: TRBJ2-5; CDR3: CASSQERVLAGLGETQYF; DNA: TGCGCCAGCAGCCAAGAAAGGGTGCTAGCGGGACTCGGAGAGACCCAGTACTTC
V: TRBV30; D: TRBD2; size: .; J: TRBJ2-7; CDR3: CASQTSGVGEQYF; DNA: TGTGCCTCTCAGACTAGCGGGGTCGGCGAGCAGTACTTC
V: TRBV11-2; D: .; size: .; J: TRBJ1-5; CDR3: CASSSITGGDQPQHF; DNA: TGTGCCAGCAGCTCCATCACGGGGGGGGATCAGCCCCAGCATTTT
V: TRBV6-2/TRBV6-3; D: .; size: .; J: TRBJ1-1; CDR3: CASSKTATVNTEAFF; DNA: TGTGCCAGCAGCAAGACAGCTACCGTGAACACTGAAGCTTTCTTT
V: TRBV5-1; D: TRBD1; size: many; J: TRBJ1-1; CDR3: CASRPKAGGITEAFF; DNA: TGCGCCAGCAGGCCGAAGGCAGGGGGGATCACTGAAGCTTTCTTT
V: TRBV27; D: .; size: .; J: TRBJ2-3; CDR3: CASSLWHGGSTDTQYF; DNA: TGTGCCAGCAGTTTATGGCATGGGGGTAGCACAGATACGCAGTATTTT
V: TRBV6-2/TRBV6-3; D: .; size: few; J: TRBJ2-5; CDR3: CASSYPNQETQYF; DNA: TGTGCCAGCAGTTACCCTAACCAAGAGACCCAGTACTTC
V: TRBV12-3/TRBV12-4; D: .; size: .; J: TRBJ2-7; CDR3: CASSPAPPDGSSYEQYF; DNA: TGTGCCAGCAGTCCTGCCCCCCCCGACGGGAGCTCCTACGAGCAGTACTTC
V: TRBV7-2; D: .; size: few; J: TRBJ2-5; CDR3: CASSLGWGGGETQYF; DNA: TGTGCCAGCAGCTTAGGATGGGGGGGCGGGGAGACCCAGTACTTC
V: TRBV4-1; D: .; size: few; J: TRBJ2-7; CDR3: CASSQATGSEQYF; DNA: TGCGCCAGCAGCCAAGCAACAGGGTCCGAGCAGTACTTC
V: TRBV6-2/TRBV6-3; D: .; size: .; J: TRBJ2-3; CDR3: CASFPSGSADTQYF; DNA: TGTGCCAGCTTTCCCAGCGGGTCTGCAGATACGCAGTATTTT